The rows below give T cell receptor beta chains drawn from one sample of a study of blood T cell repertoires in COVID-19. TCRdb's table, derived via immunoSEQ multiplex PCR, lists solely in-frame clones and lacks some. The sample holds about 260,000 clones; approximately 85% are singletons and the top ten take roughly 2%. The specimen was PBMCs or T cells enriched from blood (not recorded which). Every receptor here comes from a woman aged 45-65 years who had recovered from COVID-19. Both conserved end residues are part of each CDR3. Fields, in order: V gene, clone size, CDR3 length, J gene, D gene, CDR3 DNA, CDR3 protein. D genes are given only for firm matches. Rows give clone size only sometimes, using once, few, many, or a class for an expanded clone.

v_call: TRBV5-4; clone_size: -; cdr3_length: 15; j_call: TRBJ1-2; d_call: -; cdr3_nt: TGTGCCAGCAGCTTGCCCGACAAGACGTACTATGGCTACACCTTC; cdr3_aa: CASSLPDKTYYGYTF
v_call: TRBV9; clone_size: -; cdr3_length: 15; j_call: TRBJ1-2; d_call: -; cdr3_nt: TGTGCCAGCAGTGAGACAGGAAAACCTAACTATGGCTACACCTTC; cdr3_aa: CASSETGKPNYGYTF
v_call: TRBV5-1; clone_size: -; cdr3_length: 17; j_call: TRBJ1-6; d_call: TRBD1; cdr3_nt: TGCGCCAGCAGCTTGGGACAGGGATCTATTAATAATTCACCCCTCCACTTT; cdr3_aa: CASSLGQGSINNSPLHF
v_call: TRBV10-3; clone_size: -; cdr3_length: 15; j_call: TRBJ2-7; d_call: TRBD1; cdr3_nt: TGTGCCATCAGTGAGGAGGGGACAGGGTCCTACGAGCAGTACTTC; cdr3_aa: CAISEEGTGSYEQYF
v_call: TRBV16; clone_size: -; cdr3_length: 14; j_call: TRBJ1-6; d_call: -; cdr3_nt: TGTGCCAGCAGCGGGGGCCCCCGCCAATCACCCCTCCACTTT; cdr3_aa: CASSGGPRQSPLHF
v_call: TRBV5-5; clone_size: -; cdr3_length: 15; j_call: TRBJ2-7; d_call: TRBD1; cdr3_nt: TGTGCCAGCAGCTTGTCGGGACAGGCGCCGAGGGAGCAGTACTTC; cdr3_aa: CASSLSGQAPREQYF
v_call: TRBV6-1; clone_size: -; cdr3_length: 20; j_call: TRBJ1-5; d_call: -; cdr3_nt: TGTGCCAGCAGTGAAGCACCTGCTCAGGGTCGACTTTATAGCAATCAGCCCCAGCATTTT; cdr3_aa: CASSEAPAQGRLYSNQPQHF
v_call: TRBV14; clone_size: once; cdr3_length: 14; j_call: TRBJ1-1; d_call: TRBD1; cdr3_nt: TGTGCCAGCAGCCAATTGACAGGGTTCACTGAAGCTTTCTTT; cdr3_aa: CASSQLTGFTEAFF
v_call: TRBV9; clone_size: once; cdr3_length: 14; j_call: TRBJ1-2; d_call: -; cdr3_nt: TGTGCCAGCAGCGCAACCGACGGAGGGCTGGGCTACACCTTC; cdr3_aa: CASSATDGGLGYTF
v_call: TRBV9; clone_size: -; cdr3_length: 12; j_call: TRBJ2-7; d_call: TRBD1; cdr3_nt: TGTGCCAGCAGCGTAACAGGGGACGAGCAGTACTTC; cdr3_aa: CASSVTGDEQYF
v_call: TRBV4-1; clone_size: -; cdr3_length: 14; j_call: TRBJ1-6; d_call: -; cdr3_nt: TGCGCCAGCAGCGACACTCGAGGGTCTTCACCCCTCCACTTT; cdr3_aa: CASSDTRGSSPLHF
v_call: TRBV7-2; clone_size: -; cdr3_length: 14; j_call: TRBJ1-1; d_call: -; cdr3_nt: TGTGCCAGCAGGCGAACAGAATGGAACACTGAAGCTTTCTTT; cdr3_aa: CASRRTEWNTEAFF
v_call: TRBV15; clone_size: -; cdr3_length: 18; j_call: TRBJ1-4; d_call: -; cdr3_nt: TGTGCCACCAGCAGAGAGGGGTCTTTTCAGGGCACTAATGAAAAACTGTTTTTT; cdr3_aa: CATSREGSFQGTNEKLFF
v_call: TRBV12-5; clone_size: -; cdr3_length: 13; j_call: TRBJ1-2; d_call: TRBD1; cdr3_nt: TGTGCTAGTGGTTCGGGACAGATGGGGGGCTACACCTTC; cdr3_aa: CASGSGQMGGYTF
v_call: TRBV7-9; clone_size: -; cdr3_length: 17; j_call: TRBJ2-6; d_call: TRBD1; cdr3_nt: TGTGCCAGCAGCCGTCCCGGGACAGGGACTGGGGCCAACGTCCTGACTTTC; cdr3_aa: CASSRPGTGTGANVLTF
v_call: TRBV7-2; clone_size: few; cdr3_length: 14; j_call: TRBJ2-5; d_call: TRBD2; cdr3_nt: TGTGCCAGCAGCACCGGGACTACGGCCGGGGCCCAGTACTTC; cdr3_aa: CASSTGTTAGAQYF
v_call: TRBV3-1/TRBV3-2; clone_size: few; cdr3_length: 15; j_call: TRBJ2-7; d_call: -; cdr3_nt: TGTGCCCGTAGCGTGACTAGTGCTACATCCTACGAGCAGTACTTC; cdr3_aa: CARSVTSATSYEQYF
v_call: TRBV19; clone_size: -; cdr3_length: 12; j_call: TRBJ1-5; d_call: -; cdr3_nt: TGTGCCAGTAGTGGCCCCAATCAGCCCCAGCATTTT; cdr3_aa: CASSGPNQPQHF
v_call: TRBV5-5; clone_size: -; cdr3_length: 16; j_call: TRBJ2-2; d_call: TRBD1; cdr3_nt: TGTGCCAGCAGCTCGTACAGGGGAACGAACACCGGGGAGCTGTTTTTT; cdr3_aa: CASSSYRGTNTGELFF
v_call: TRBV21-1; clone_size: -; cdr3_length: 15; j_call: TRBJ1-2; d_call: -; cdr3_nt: TGTGCCAGCAGCCCCCGGACAGGGGGAACCTATGGCTACACCTTC; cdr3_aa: CASSPRTGGTYGYTF
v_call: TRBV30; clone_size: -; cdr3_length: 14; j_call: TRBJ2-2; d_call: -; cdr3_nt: TGTGCCTGGAGTAGAGGGCTCGGGACCGGGGAGCTGTTTTTT; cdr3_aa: CAWSRGLGTGELFF
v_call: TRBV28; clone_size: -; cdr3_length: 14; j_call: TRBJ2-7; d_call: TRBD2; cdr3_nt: TGTGCCAGCAGTTCACTAGCGGTTCCCTACGAGCAGTACTTC; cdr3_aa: CASSSLAVPYEQYF
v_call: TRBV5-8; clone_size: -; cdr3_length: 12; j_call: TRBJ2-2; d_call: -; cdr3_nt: TGTGCCAGCAGCTTGGGACACCGGGAGCTGTTTTTT; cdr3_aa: CASSLGHRELFF
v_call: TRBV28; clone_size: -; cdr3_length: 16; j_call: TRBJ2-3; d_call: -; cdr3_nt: TGTGCCAGCAGTTACTTAGTTTTTTCTGGCACAGATACGCAGTATTTT; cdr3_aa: CASSYLVFSGTDTQYF
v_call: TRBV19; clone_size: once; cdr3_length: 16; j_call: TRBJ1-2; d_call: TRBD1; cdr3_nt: TGTGCCAGTAGTATAAATTTACCGGGACAGTTATATGGCTACACCTTC; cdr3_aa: CASSINLPGQLYGYTF
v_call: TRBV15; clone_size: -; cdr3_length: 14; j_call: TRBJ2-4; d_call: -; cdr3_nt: TGTGCCACCAGCACGACTAGGGCTAAAAACATTCAGTACTTC; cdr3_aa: CATSTTRAKNIQYF
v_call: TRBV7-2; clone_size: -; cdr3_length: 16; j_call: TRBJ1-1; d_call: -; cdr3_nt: TGTGCCAGCAGCTCTCAGTGGGGGGGGATGTGGACTGAAGCTTTCTTT; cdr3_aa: CASSSQWGGMWTEAFF
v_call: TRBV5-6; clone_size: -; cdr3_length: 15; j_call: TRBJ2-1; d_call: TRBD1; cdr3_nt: TGTGCCAGCAGCGCCGACAGGGGATCCTACAATGAGCAGTTCTTC; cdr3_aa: CASSADRGSYNEQFF
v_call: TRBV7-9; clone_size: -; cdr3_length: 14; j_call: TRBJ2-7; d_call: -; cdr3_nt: TGTGCCAGCAGCCCAAGCCGGGACTTCTACGAGCAGTACTTC; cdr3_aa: CASSPSRDFYEQYF
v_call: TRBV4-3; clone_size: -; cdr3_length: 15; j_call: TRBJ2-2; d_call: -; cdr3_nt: TGCGCCAGCAGCCAGTCCGCAGGGGCGGTCGGGGAGCTGTTTTTT; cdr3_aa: CASSQSAGAVGELFF
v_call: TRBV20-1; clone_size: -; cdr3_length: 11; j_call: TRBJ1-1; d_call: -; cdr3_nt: TGCAGTGCTAGAGCCCCCTCCGGAGCTTTCTTT; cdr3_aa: CSARAPSGAFF
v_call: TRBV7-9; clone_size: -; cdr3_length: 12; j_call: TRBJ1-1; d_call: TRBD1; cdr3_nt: TGTGCCAGCAGTGATGAGACAGGGAGAGCTTTCTTT; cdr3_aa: CASSDETGRAFF
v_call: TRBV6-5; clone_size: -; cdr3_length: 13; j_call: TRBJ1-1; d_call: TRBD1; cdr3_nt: TGTGCCAGTAAGACAGGGCTCCTCACTGAAGCTTTCTTT; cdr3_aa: CASKTGLLTEAFF
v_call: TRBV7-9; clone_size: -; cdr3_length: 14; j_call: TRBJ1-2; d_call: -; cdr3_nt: TGTGCCAGCCACTCAGGCAATACTAACTATGGCTACACCTTC; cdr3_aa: CASHSGNTNYGYTF
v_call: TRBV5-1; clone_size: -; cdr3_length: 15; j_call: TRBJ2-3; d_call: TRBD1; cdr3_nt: TGCGCCAGCAGCTTGGCCGGACAGGGTTCGGATACGCAGTATTTT; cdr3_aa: CASSLAGQGSDTQYF
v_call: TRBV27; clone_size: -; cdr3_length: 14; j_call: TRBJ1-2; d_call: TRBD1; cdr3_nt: TGTGCCAGCAGCCCCCGACAGGGTAACTATGGCTACACCTTC; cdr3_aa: CASSPRQGNYGYTF
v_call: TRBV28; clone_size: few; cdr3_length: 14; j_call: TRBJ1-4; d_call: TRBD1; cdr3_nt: TGTGCCAGCACAGGGGGCCCCCCTAATGAAAAACTGTTTTTT; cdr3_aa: CASTGGPPNEKLFF
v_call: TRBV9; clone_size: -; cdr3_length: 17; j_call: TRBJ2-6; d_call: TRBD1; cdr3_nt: TGTGCCAGCAGCGTAGGGACAGGGGCCTCTGGGGCCAACGTCCTGACTTTC; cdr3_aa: CASSVGTGASGANVLTF
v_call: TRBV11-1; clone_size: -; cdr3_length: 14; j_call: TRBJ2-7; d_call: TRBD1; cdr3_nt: TGTGCCAGCAGCACACAGGGGGCCCTCATCGAGCAGTACTTC; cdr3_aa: CASSTQGALIEQYF
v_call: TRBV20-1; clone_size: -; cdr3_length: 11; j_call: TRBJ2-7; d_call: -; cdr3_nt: TGCAGTGCCCGGCAGGTCTACGAGCAGTACTTC; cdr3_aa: CSARQVYEQYF
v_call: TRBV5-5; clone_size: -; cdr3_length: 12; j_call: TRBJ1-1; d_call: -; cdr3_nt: TGTGCCAGCAGCTTGGTGGCGGGGAATGCTTTCTTT; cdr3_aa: CASSLVAGNAFF
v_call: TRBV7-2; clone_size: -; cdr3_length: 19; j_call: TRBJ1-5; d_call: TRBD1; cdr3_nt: TGTGCCAGCAGCTTAGGGGGTTCCCGGACAGGGGGAAGGGATCAGCCCCAGCATTTT; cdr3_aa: CASSLGGSRTGGRDQPQHF
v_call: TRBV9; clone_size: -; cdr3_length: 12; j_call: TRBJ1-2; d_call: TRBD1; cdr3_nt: TGTGCCAGCACGGACAGGAACTATGGCTACACCTTC; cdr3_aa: CASTDRNYGYTF
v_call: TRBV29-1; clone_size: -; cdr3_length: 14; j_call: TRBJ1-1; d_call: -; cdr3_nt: TGCAGCGTTGAACGGGACACACCTTTTGCTGAAGCTTTCTTT; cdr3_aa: CSVERDTPFAEAFF
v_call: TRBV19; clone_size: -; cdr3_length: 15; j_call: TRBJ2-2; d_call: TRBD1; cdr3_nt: TGTGCCAGTAGTAGGCTGACAGGGGCTATCGGGGAGCTGTTTTTT; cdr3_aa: CASSRLTGAIGELFF
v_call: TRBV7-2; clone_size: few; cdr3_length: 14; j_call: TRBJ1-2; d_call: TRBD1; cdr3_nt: TGTGCCAGCAGCTCGGGGACAGGGCACTATGGCTACACCTTC; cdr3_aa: CASSSGTGHYGYTF
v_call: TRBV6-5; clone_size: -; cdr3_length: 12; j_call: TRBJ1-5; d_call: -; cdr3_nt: TGTGCCAGCCGACAGGGCAATCAGCCCCAGCATTTT; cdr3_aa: CASRQGNQPQHF
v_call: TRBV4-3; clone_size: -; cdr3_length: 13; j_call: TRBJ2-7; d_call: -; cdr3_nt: TGCGCCAGCAGCCAAGAGATCAGGGCAGTGCAGTACTTC; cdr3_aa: CASSQEIRAVQYF
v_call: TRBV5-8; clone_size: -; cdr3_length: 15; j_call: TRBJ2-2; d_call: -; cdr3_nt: TGTGCCAGCAGCTTCCACGGGATGGGAACCGGGGAGCTGTTTTTT; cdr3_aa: CASSFHGMGTGELFF
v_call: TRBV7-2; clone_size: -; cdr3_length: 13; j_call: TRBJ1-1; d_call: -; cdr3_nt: TGTGCCAGCAGCTTAGACAGGGTAACTGAAGCTTTCTTT; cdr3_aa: CASSLDRVTEAFF
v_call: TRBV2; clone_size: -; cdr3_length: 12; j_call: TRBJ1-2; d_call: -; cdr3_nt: TGTGCCAGCAGCAAGCTCCCCTATGGCTACACCTTC; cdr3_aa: CASSKLPYGYTF
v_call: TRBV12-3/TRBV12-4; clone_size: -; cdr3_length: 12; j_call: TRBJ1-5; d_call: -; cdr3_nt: TGTGCCAGCACAACTATCGGTCAGCCCCAGCATTTT; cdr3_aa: CASTTIGQPQHF
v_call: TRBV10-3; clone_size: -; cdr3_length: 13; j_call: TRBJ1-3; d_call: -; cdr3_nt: TGTGCCATCACCGGGTCCTCTGGAAACACCATATATTTT; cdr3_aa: CAITGSSGNTIYF
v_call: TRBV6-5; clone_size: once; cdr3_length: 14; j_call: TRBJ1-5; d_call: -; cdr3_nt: TGTGCCAGCAGTCCGGGGGGGTTCAATCAGCCCCAGCATTTT; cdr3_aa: CASSPGGFNQPQHF
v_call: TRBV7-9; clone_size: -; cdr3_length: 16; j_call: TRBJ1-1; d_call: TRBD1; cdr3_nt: TGTGCCAGCAGCCAAGGAGGGACAGGGGAGAACACTGAAGCTTTCTTT; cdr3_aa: CASSQGGTGENTEAFF
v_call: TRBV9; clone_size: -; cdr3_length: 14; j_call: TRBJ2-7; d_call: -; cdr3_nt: TGTGCCAGCAGTCGTACCGGGACAACCTACGAGCAGTACTTC; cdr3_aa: CASSRTGTTYEQYF
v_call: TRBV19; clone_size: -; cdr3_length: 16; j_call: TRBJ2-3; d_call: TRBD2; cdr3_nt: TGTGCCAGTAGTACAAGCGGGAGAGGGGGGACAGATACGCAGTATTTT; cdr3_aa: CASSTSGRGGTDTQYF